This T cell receptor (beta chain) was sequenced during a study of human T cells and chemical hapten exposure. TCRdb passed the RACE reads through MiXCR, listing each CDR3 protein once. This table holds some 71,000 distinct CDR3 sequences, about a tenth found once. This clonotype was observed a handful of times. The CDR3 extends over 15 amino acids. Trimming pared 6 bases from V and 0 bases from J, leaving 15 bases between. Germline CDR1 reads DFQATT; CDR2 reads SNEGSKA (reference sequence). Time point here: patch test 2, 6 weeks after DPC sensitization. Treatment defined: therapeutic diphenylcyclopropenone sensitization with weekly scalp DPC.

The rearrangement uses TRBV20-1 and TRBJ2-4; possible D gene TRBD2, 6 bases. Sequenced here: whole blood, sampled in connection with sensitization to the hapten diphenylcyclopropenone (DPC). The source is a woman in her forties or fifties with alopecia areata. Some clones in this sample may be carry-over from other donors' samples. Here the CDR3 reads CSAWDFRLAKNIQYF. The CDR3, as DNA: TGCAGTGCGTGGGACTTCCGTCTAGCCAAAAACATTCAGTACTTC.